The rows below give T cell receptor beta chains drawn from one sample of a study of T cell responses to AZD1222 COVID-19 vaccine. Here immunoSEQ multiplex PCR was the method, and the copy in TCRdb shows in-frame clones only, minus some. The sample holds fewer than 130,000 clones, about 87% seen once. The sample here was peripheral blood, taken on day 0 of AZD1222 vaccination. The receptors were sampled from an adult in good health. Both conserved end residues are part of each CDR3.

J gene | V gene | CDR3 length | CDR3 protein
TRBJ1-2 | TRBV9 | 16 | CASSIGQELSYYGYTF
TRBJ1-4 | TRBV28 | 14 | CASSSRGRNEKLFF
TRBJ1-1 | TRBV4-1 | 13 | CASSQDMRTEAFF
TRBJ2-7 | TRBV2 | 15 | CARGGPTLGSYEQYF
TRBJ2-2 | TRBV6-1 | 17 | CASSAMRTSGDTGELFF
TRBJ1-1 | TRBV5-6 | 12 | CASSFTNTEAFF
TRBJ1-6 | TRBV2 | 14 | CASSRTQNNSPLHF
TRBJ1-5 | TRBV5-1 | 15 | CASSLDTGSNQPQHF
TRBJ2-7 | TRBV9 | 13 | CASSVGQSYEQYF
TRBJ2-7 | TRBV5-1 | 12 | CASSLDNYEQYF
TRBJ2-2 | TRBV3-1/TRBV3-2 | 15 | CASSPIMRNTGELFF
TRBJ1-6 | TRBV19 | 12 | CASSLGGSPLHF
TRBJ2-7 | TRBV5-4 | 14 | CASSPRDRPYEQYF
TRBJ1-1 | TRBV29-1 | 12 | CSVGFRNTEAFF
TRBJ2-3 | TRBV5-1 | 16 | CASSLYSAGSTDTQYF
TRBJ1-2 | TRBV3-1/TRBV3-2 | 19 | CASSHRLRDHNSFNYGYTF
TRBJ1-2 | TRBV14 | 13 | CASSPGQTYGYTF
TRBJ2-7 | TRBV28 | 13 | CASFRGPTYEQYF
TRBJ1-5 | TRBV24-1 | 14 | CATSEGFSNQPQHF
TRBJ1-1 | TRBV19 | 11 | CASIQGTEAFF
TRBJ1-1 | TRBV6-5 | 11 | CASSTGPEAFF
TRBJ1-5 | TRBV6-5 | 14 | CASREDRANQPQHF
TRBJ2-1 | TRBV30 | 15 | CAWSLTSGRAREQFF
TRBJ1-6 | TRBV6-2/TRBV6-3 | 15 | CASSYSYRGISPLHF
TRBJ2-1 | TRBV10-3 | 14 | CAIMRDSTGHEQFF
TRBJ2-5 | TRBV19 | 15 | CASSIARGGTETQYF
TRBJ1-1 | TRBV2 | 13 | CASSVNREDEAFF
TRBJ1-4 | TRBV30 | 13 | CAWSVHRGEKLFF
TRBJ1-1 | TRBV7-9 | 12 | CASVRLETEAFF
TRBJ2-1 | TRBV3-1/TRBV3-2 | 15 | CASSHGTGVWNEQFF
TRBJ2-1 | TRBV3-1/TRBV3-2 | 15 | CASSQGGTSRNEQFF
TRBJ1-5 | TRBV6-2/TRBV6-3 | 16 | CASSYSGITSNQPQHF
TRBJ2-7 | TRBV25-1 | 11 | CASSDYYEQYF
TRBJ1-1 | TRBV5-1 | 14 | CASNLNPGVPEAFF
TRBJ2-5 | TRBV7-8 | 13 | CASTGRIQETQYF
TRBJ1-1 | TRBV5-1 | 14 | CASSLKAANTEAFF
TRBJ1-2 | TRBV27 | 16 | CASSLSPRDSKRGYTF
TRBJ2-7 | TRBV5-4 | 14 | CASRPGTEPYEQYF
TRBJ1-2 | TRBV7-8 | 16 | CASSLTGTGGFYGYTF
TRBJ1-6 | TRBV4-1 | 15 | CASSPAPWNWSPLHF
TRBJ1-2 | TRBV19 | 11 | CASSGERGYTF
TRBJ1-2 | TRBV19 | 14 | CASNLRGNPYGYTF